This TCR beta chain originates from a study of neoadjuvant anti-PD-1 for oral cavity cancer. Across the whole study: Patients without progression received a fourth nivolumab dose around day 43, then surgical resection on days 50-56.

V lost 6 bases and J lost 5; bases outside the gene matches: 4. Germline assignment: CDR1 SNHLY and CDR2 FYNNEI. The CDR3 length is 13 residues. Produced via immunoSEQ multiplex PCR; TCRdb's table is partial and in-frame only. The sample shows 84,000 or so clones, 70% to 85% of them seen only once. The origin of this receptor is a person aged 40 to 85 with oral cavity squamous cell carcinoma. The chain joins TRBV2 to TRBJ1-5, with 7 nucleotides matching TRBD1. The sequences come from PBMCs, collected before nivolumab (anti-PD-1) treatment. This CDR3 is CASSITGDQPQHF. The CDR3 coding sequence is TGTGCCAGCAGCATTACAGGGGATCAGCCCCAGCATTTT.